These T cell receptor beta chains were read from a single sample in a study of OX40 agonist ivuxolimab in advanced cancers. The table came from immunoSEQ multiplex PCR; TCRdb's copy has only in-frame clones and leaves some out. The data contain roughly 90,000 clones, approximately 91% of them singletons. This specimen was CD4+ or CD8+ T cells sorted from blood, taken in a trial of the OX40 agonist ivuxolimab. These receptors were collected from an adult with an advanced solid tumor such as melanoma, head and neck, liver or kidney cancer. CDR3s include the opening cysteine and the closing phenylalanine or tryptophan. D genes are given only for firm matches.

CDR3 protein: CAISESVAGINEQFF
CDR3 DNA: TGTGCCATCAGTGAGTCAGTAGCGGGGATCAATGAGCAGTTCTTC
D gene: TRBD2
V gene: TRBV10-3
J gene: TRBJ2-1

CDR3 protein: CASSLSSYEQYF
CDR3 DNA: TGTGCCAGCAGCTTGTCCTCCTACGAGCAGTACTTC
D gene: NA
V gene: TRBV7-8
J gene: TRBJ2-7

CDR3 protein: CASSYTGKGVQETQYF
CDR3 DNA: TGTGCCAGCAGTTACACCGGGAAGGGGGTTCAAGAGACCCAGTACTTC
D gene: NA
V gene: TRBV6-6
J gene: TRBJ2-5

CDR3 protein: CSARRPGQDEQYF
CDR3 DNA: TGCAGCGCTCGCCGCCCAGGGCAGGACGAGCAGTACTTC
D gene: NA
V gene: TRBV29-1
J gene: TRBJ2-7

CDR3 protein: CASSLAGHPGTGELFF
CDR3 DNA: TGTGCCAGCAGCTTAGCGGGCCACCCGGGCACCGGGGAGCTGTTTTTT
D gene: NA
V gene: TRBV7-9
J gene: TRBJ2-2

CDR3 protein: CASSVGRFSNTGELFF
CDR3 DNA: TGTGCCAGCAGCGTAGGGCGTTTCTCGAACACCGGGGAGCTGTTTTTT
D gene: NA
V gene: TRBV9
J gene: TRBJ2-2

CDR3 protein: CASSTSASNWDTEAFF
CDR3 DNA: TGTGCCAGTAGTACTTCCGCGAGTAACTGGGACACTGAAGCTTTCTTT
D gene: NA
V gene: TRBV19
J gene: TRBJ1-1

CDR3 protein: CASSFPAVQETQYF
CDR3 DNA: TGTGCCAGCAGCTTCCCGGCCGTACAAGAGACCCAGTACTTC
D gene: NA
V gene: TRBV5-7
J gene: TRBJ2-5

CDR3 protein: CASSVYMNTEAFF
CDR3 DNA: TGTGCCAGCAGCGTGTATATGAACACTGAAGCTTTCTTT
D gene: NA
V gene: TRBV9
J gene: TRBJ1-1

CDR3 protein: CASSLDRNTEAFF
CDR3 DNA: TGCGCCAGCAGCCTAGACAGGAACACTGAAGCTTTCTTT
D gene: NA
V gene: TRBV5-1
J gene: TRBJ1-1

CDR3 protein: CASTPRNYNEQFF
CDR3 DNA: TGTGCCAGTACCCCAAGGAACTACAATGAGCAGTTCTTC
D gene: NA
V gene: TRBV19
J gene: TRBJ2-1

CDR3 protein: CASSPGEGLNTEAFF
CDR3 DNA: TGTGCCAGCTCACCTGGAGAGGGGTTGAACACTGAAGCTTTCTTT
D gene: NA
V gene: TRBV18
J gene: TRBJ1-1

CDR3 protein: CASSLTLRTQETQYF
CDR3 DNA: TGTGCCAGCAGTTTAACTCTGCGGACTCAAGAGACCCAGTACTTC
D gene: NA
V gene: TRBV28
J gene: TRBJ2-5